This entry lists 25 T cell receptor beta chains sequenced from one sample in a study of breast tumors, draining lymph nodes, adjacent tissues. A single record per CDR3 protein comes from TCRdb applying MiXCR to the multiplex PCR reads. The table records 150,000 to 200,000 distinct CDR3 sequences, 30% to 35% of them present only once. Samples came from axillary lymph nodes draining the breast cancer. The source material was axillary lymph node tissue. The receptors shown here come from a female donor with breast cancer. Some clones in this sample may be carry-over from other donors' samples.

This clonotype was recorded many times. CDR3 sequence reads: CASSLTGDYNYGYTF. CDR3 in DNA: TGTGCCAGCAGCCTCACAGGGGACTATAACTATGGCTACACCTTC. This chain uses TRBV7-9 with TRBJ1-2; 7 nucleotides match TRBD1. The ends lost 5 bases at V and 1 base at J; junction bases unmatched: 7. The CDR3 contains 15 residues. Germline CDR1 is SEHNR and CDR2 is FQNEAQ (reference sequence).

This chain links TRBV12-3 or TRBV12-4 with TRBJ2-5; D ambiguous. The length of the CDR3 is 11 residues. With 6 bases removed from V and 3 bases from J, the gap between germline ends came to 5 bases. CDR3 in DNA: TGTGCCAGCAGGGGCGAAGAGACCCAGTACTTC. As protein: CASRGEETQYF.

In this sample, this clonotype turned up many times. The V gene is TRBV19, the J gene TRBJ2-7; tentative D call: TRBD2 (5 bases). Trimming pared 5 bases from V and 2 bases from J, leaving 10 bases between. This CDR3 region has 13 residues. Per the germline V gene, CDR1 is LNHDA and CDR2 is SQIVND (reference sequence). CDR3 in DNA: TGTGCCAGTAGTCCGGGGTCTACCTACGAGCAGTACTTC. It codes for CASSPGSTYEQYF.

This clonotype was seen many times. The V gene is TRBV30, the J gene TRBJ1-5, with D uncertain. This CDR3 is 13 amino acids long. Per germline, CDR1 GTSNPN and CDR2 SVGIG (reference sequence). The V end was cut by 0 bases, the J end by 9 bases, with 12 bases between. CDR3 sequence: CAWSVGLGRPQHF. The DNA for the CDR3 is TGTGCCTGGAGTGTAGGACTGGGCCGGCCCCAGCATTTT.

This chain joins TRBV7-9 and TRBJ1-4; the D gene is possibly TRBD1 (6 bases). Trimming removed 4 bases from V and 8 bases from J, with 17 bases in between. The CDR3 is made up of 15 amino acids. The germline gives CDR1 SEHNR, CDR2 FQNEAQ (reference sequence). The CDR3 DNA is TGTGCCAGCAGCTCTCCGGGGGGCGCCGGGGAAAAACTGTTTTTT. As protein: CASSSPGGAGEKLFF.

This clonotype was seen at least ten times. Likely a read error: the CDR3 ends without its conserved phenylalanine or tryptophan. The J gene is TRBJ2-5, the V gene TRBV20-1, with 9 bases lining up with TRBD2. Germline V CDR1 and CDR2: DFQATT, SNEGSKA (reference sequence). Trimming at V came to 3 bases and at J to 1 base, leaving 6 bases not matched to a gene. This CDR3 spans 15 amino acids. The CDR3 sequence is CSARWAGGAQETQYS. Here the CDR3 DNA reads TGCAGTGCTAGGTGGGCGGGAGGGGCCCAAGAGACCCAGTACTCC.

This clonotype showed up many times. The chain employs TRBV30 and TRBJ2-7; 8 positions match TRBD2. Germline V gene sequence: CDR1 GTSNPN, CDR2 SVGIG (reference sequence). The length of the CDR3 is 11 residues. Here the CDR3 DNA reads TGTGTCACTCGGACTAGCAACGAGCAGTACTTC. This codes for CVTRTSNEQYF.

In its sample, this clonotype was seen a few times. Just one base apart from a much larger clone, this may be a read error. V is TRBV9 and J is TRBJ2-7; D is undetermined. The CDR3 contains 15 residues. Germline CDR1 SGDLS, CDR2 YYNGEE. The CDR3 here is CASSVGGLRAYEPYF. For the CDR3, the DNA is TGTGCCAGCAGCGTAGGGGGTTTAAGGGCCTACGAGCCGTACTTC.

This clonotype was counted ten times or more. V is TRBV11-3 and J is TRBJ2-1, with D possibly called TRBD1 or TRBD2 (5 bases each). Germline lookup yields CDR1 SGHNT and CDR2 YENEEA. This CDR3 comprises 18 residues. Trimming removed 0 bases at V and 1 base at J, with 16 bases between. The CDR3 DNA sequence: TGTGCCAGCAGCTTAGATAGGGGTTGGGGAGTATCCTACAATGAGCAGTTCTTC. This gives the protein CASSLDRGWGVSYNEQFF.

This clonotype has a count of ten or more. This chain links TRBV5-5 with TRBJ2-1; 9 bases are shared with TRBD1. The CDR3 is 15 amino acids. Germline V gene lookup returns CDR1 SGHKS and CDR2 YYEKEE (reference sequence). J gave up 4 bases and V 3 bases, and 5 bases lay outside the gene matches. In DNA form, the CDR3 reads TGTGCCAGCAGCTCGGACAGGGGAACGTACAATGAGCAGTTCTTC. Amino acids: CASSSDRGTYNEQFF. The variable domain in full, completed from reference TRBV5-5 and TRBJ2-1, reads DAGVTQSPTHLIKTRGQQVTLRCSPISGHKSVSWYQQVLGQGPQFIFQYYEKEERGRGNFPDRFSARQFPNYSSELNVNALLLGDSALYLCASSSDRGTYNEQFFGPGTRLTVL.

This clonotype was seen ten or more times. The CDR3 sequence: CASSYELAGASSYNEQFF. The CDR3 DNA follows: TGTGCCAGCAGTTACGAACTAGCGGGAGCCAGCTCCTACAATGAGCAGTTCTTC. The chain uses TRBV6-6 and TRBJ2-1; 11 bases match TRBD2. Germline V gene lookup returns CDR1 MNHNY and CDR2 SVGAGI (reference sequence). The CDR3 has 18 residues. J lost 0 bases, V lost 2 bases, and 6 bases had no gene match.

This chain joins TRBV28 and TRBJ2-7; 8 nucleotides align to TRBD2. Germline V gene sequence: CDR1 MDHEN, CDR2 SYDVKM. The trim removed 6 bases at V and 6 bases at J, leaving 13 bases unmatched. The CDR3 is 15 residues long. The CDR3 region has the DNA TGTGCCAGCAGGATCTCGGGGGGGAGGGGAAGCGAGCAGTACTTC. It translates to CASRISGGRGSEQYF.

The rearrangement links TRBV7-8 to TRBJ1-2; D unclear. This CDR3 has 12 amino acids. The germline gives CDR1 SGHVS, CDR2 FQNEAQ. The V and J ends lost 5 bases and 6 bases respectively, with 10 bases between them. CDR3 protein: CASSISGDGYTF. As DNA, the CDR3 is TGTGCCAGCAGCATTAGCGGGGATGGCTACACCTTC.

A note on this clonotype: This may arise from a read error, as a much more abundant clone is one base away. The chain employs TRBV6-5 and TRBJ2-7; 7 bases agree with TRBD1. The CDR3 extends over 14 amino acids. The germline V gene has CDR1 MNHEY and CDR2 SVGAGI. Losses at the gene ends were 7 bases for V and 3 bases for J; bases not matched to a gene: 9. The CDR3 region has the DNA TGTGCCAGCATCCTGGACAGGTTCGGCTACGAGCAGTACTTC. Encoded protein: CASILDRFGYEQYF.

This clonotype was recorded at least ten times. This rearrangement joins TRBV24-1 to TRBJ1-2; 7 positions match TRBD1. This CDR3 is built from 14 residues. The V segment lost 4 bases and the J segment 2 bases; nucleotides outside the gene matches: 3. The germline V gene encodes CDR1 KGHDR and CDR2 SFDVKD. CDR3 amino acids: CATSDQDRNYGYTF. In nucleotides, the CDR3 is TGTGCCACCAGTGACCAGGACAGGAACTATGGCTACACCTTC.

This clonotype was seen once. The chain combines TRBV20-1 with TRBJ1-3; possible D gene TRBD1, 5 bases. Trimming removed 8 bases at V and 2 bases at J, with 13 bases between. CDR3 size: 13 residues. Germline values: CDR1 DFQATT, CDR2 SNEGSKA (reference sequence). The CDR3 DNA reads TGCAGTTTGGGGACTCCTCCTGGAAACACCATATATTTT. Amino acid sequence: CSLGTPPGNTIYF.

This clonotype was counted ten times or more. The V and J genes are TRBV9 and TRBJ1-2; the D is unclear. The CDR3 is 16 residues long. Trimming stripped 0 bases from V and 3 bases from J, with 15 bases between. The germline V gene encodes CDR1 SGDLS and CDR2 YYNGEE. The CDR3 region is CASSVDSLGSHYGYTF. DNA for the CDR3: TGTGCCAGCAGCGTAGACTCGTTAGGGAGTCACTATGGCTACACCTTC.

This clonotype was counted a few times. J is TRBJ1-5 and V is TRBV6-6; D call uncertain. Trimming removed 5 bases at V and 3 bases at J, with 17 bases between. Per germline, CDR1 MNHNY and CDR2 SVGAGI (reference sequence). This CDR3 region has 16 residues. The CDR3 nucleotides are TGTGCCAGCAGTCACCCTCAGGTGACAATCAATCAGCCCCAGCATTTT. Protein: CASSHPQVTINQPQHF.

In its sample, this clonotype was seen many times. V gene TRBV12-3 or TRBV12-4 combines with J gene TRBJ1-4; D remains unclear. The CDR3 contains 14 residues. Trimming shortened V by 5 bases and J by 7 bases, and 14 bases separated the two germline ends. In nucleotides, the CDR3 is TGTGCCAGCAGTCGTAGCTGGAGGACTGAAAAACTGTTTTTT. Protein product: CASSRSWRTEKLFF.

This clonotype has at least ten counts. This chain connects TRBV4-2 to TRBJ2-5, with no clear D. The CDR3 length is 15 residues. Germline-derived CDR1 and CDR2 are LGHNA and YNFKEQ. Trimming removed 5 bases from V and 3 bases from J, with 16 bases in between. Here the CDR3 DNA reads TGTGCCAGCAGCGTAACTCAAAACGGAGAAGAGACCCAGTACTTC. This codes for CASSVTQNGEETQYF.

The gene calls are TRBV6-1 and TRBJ1-5; D uncertain. The CDR3 sequence is 14 residues long. CDR1 is MNHNS, CDR2 SASEGT, per germline. V lost 2 bases to trimming and J lost 5 bases, with 10 bases between them. The CDR3 DNA sequence: TGTGCCAGCAGTGAACGACGGCACGATCAGCCCCAGCATTTT. Protein sequence: CASSERRHDQPQHF.

CDR3 in DNA: TGTGCCAGCAGCCCACGGGGAGCCCTGCACACTGAAGCTTTCTTT. It codes for CASSPRGALHTEAFF. The V and J genes are TRBV9 and TRBJ1-1; D is unresolved. This CDR3 is built from 15 residues. Trimming cost V 4 bases and J 3 bases, with 16 bases left between them. Looked up from germline, CDR1 is SGDLS and CDR2 is YYNGEE.

The CDR3 nucleotides read TGCGCCAGCAGCTCCCTGGACAGGTTCGGCCATTCACCCCTCCACTTT. It specifies CASSSLDRFGHSPLHF. The chain couples TRBV5-1 to TRBJ1-6; TRBD1 agrees at 7 bases. Germline V lookup: CDR1 SGHRS, CDR2 YFSETQ. The CDR3 is 16 amino acids. V shed 3 bases, J shed 8 bases, and the junction held 11 bases outside the gene matches.

This clonotype was picked up many times. CDR3 nucleotide sequence: TGTGCCAGCAGCGGTCGACTAGCGGGGCACACAGATACGCAGTATTTT. Amino acids: CASSGRLAGHTDTQYF. The chain couples TRBV9 to TRBJ2-3, with 11 bases identical to TRBD2. V shed 3 bases and J 2 bases; nucleotides not matched to a gene: 5. Germline lookup yields CDR1 SGDLS and CDR2 YYNGEE. The CDR3 consists of 16 residues.

There are many counts of this clonotype. V gene TRBV12-5 combines with J gene TRBJ2-7; D is unclear. V was cut by 8 bases and J by 3 bases, with 20 bases left in between. The germline V gene has CDR1 LGHNT and CDR2 FRNRAP. This CDR3 contains 15 residues. CDR3 nucleotide sequence: TGTGCTAGTATTGGGTTAGGGCACACGCTCTACGAGCAGTACTTC. As protein: CASIGLGHTLYEQYF.